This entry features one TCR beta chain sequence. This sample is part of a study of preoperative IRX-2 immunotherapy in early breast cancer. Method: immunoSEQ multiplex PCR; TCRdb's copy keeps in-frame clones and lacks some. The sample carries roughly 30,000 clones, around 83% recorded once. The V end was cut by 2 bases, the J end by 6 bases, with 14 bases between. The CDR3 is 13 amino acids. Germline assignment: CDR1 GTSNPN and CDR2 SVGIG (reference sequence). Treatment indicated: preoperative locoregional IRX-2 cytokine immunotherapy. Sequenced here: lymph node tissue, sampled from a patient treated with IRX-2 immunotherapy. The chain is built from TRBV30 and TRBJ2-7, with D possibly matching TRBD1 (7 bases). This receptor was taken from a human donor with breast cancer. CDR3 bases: TGTGCCTGGAGTCAGGGGCAGGGGGGCGAGCAGTACTTC. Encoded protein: CAWSQGQGGEQYF.